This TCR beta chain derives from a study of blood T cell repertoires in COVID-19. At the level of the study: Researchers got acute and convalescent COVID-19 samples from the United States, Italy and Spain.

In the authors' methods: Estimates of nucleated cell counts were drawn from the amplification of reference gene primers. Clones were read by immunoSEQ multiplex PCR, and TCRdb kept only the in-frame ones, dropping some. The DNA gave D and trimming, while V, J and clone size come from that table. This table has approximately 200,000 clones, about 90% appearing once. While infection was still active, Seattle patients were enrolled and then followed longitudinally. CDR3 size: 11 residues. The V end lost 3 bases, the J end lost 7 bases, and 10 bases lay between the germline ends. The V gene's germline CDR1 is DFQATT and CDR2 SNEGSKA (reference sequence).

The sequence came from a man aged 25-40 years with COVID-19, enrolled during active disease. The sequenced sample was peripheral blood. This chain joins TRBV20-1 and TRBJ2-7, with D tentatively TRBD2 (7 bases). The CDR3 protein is CSARGGGEQYF. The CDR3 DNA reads TGCAGTGCTAGGGGAGGGGGAGAGCAGTACTTC.